This entry concerns a single T cell receptor beta chain. Sequencing used immunoSEQ multiplex PCR; TCRdb keeps in-frame clones, though not all of them. The repertoire holds over 100,000 clones, with 89% as singletons. This CDR3 spans 15 amino acids. The V gene's germline CDR1 is SGHVS and CDR2 FNYEAQ. Unmatched junction bases numbered 5, after V lost 5 bases and J lost 1 base. This sample stems from a study of T cell responses to AZD1222 COVID-19 vaccine. The clonotype comes from an adult in good health. This specimen was peripheral blood, taken on day 0 of AZD1222 vaccination. The chain combines TRBV7-6 with TRBJ1-1; 9 bases map to TRBD1. CDR3 DNA: TGTGCCAGCAGCCCTCGGACAGGGGAGAACACTGAAGCTTTCTTT. This gives the protein CASSPRTGENTEAFF.